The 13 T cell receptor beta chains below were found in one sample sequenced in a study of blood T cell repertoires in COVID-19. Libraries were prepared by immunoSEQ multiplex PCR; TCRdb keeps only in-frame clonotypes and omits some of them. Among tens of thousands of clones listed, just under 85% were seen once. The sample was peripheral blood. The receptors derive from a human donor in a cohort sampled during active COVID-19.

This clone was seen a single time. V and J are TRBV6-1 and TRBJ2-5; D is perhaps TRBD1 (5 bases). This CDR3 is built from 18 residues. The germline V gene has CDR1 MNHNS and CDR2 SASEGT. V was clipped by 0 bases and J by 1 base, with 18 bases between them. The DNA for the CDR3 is TGTGCCAGCAGTGAAGCCTGGGAAAGGGGCCCCTTCCAAGAGACCCAGTACTTC. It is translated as CASSEAWERGPFQETQYF.

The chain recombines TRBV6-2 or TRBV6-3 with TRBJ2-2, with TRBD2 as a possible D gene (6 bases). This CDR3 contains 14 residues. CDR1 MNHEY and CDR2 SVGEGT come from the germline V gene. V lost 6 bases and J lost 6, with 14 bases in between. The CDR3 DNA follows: TGTGCCAGCAGCCTGGTATGGGGGGCCGGGGAGCTGTTTTTT. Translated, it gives CASSLVWGAGELFF.

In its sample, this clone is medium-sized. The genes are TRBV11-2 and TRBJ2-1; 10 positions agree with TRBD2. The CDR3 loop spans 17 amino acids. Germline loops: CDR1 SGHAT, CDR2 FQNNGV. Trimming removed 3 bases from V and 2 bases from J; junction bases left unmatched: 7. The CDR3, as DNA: TGTGCCAGCAGCTTCTTTACTGGGACTAGCGCCTACAATGAGCAGTTCTTC. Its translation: CASSFFTGTSAYNEQFF.

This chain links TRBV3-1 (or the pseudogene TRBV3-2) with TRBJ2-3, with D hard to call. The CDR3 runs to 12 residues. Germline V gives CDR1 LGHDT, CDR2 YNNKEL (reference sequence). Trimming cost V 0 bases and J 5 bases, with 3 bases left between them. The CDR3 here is CASSQDRDTQYF. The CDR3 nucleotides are TGTGCCAGCAGCCAAGATCGAGATACGCAGTATTTT.

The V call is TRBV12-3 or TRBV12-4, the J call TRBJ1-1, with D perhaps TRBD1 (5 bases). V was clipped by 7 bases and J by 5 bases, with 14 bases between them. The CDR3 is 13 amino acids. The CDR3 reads CASNTARTTEAFF. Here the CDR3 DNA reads TGTGCCAGCAATACCGCGAGGACAACTGAAGCTTTCTTT.

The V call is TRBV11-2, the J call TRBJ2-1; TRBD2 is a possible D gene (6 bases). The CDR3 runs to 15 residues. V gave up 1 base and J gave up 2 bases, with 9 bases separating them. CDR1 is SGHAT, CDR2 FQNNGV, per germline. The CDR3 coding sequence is TGTGCCAGCAGCTTAGGCGGGAACGCCTACAATGAGCAGTTCTTC. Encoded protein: CASSLGGNAYNEQFF.

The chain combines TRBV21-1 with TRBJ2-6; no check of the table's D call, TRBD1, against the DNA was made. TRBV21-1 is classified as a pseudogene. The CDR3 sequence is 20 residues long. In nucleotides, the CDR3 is TGTGCCAGCAGCAAAAAAGTAGACAGGGGCTATCACTCTGGGGCCAACGTCCTGACTTTC. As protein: CASSKKVDRGYHSGANVLTF.

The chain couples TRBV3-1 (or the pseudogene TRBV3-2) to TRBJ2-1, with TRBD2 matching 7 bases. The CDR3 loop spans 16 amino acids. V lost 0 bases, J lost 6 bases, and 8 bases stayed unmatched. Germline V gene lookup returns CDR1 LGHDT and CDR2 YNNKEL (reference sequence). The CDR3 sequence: CASSQDLGLVSNEQFF. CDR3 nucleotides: TGTGCCAGCAGCCAAGATCTTGGACTAGTGAGCAATGAGCAGTTCTTC.

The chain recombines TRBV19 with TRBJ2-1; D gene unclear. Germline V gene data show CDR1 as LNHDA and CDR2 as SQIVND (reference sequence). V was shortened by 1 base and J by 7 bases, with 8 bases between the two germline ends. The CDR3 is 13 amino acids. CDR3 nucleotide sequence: TGTGCCAGTAGTATAGTTACGAGGAATGAGCAGTTCTTC. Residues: CASSIVTRNEQFF. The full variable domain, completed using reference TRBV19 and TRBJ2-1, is DGGITQSPKYLFRKEGQNVTLSCEQNLNHDAMYWYRQDPGQGLRLIYYSQIVNDFQKGDIAEGYSVSREKKESFPLTVTSAQKNPTAFYLCASSIVTRNEQFFGPGTRLTVL.

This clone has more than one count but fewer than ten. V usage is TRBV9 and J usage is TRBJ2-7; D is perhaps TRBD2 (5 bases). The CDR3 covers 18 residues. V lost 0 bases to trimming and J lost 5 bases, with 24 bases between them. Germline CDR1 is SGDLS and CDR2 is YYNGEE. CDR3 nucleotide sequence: TGTGCCAGCAGCGTAGGGGGTCCCGGCGCCGGGGAAACCCACGAGCAGTACTTC. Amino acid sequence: CASSVGGPGAGETHEQYF.

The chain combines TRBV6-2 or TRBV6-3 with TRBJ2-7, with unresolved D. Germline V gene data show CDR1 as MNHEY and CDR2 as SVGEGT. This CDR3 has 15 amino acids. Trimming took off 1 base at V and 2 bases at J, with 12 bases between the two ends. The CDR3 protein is CASSYLGATAYEQYF. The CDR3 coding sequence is TGTGCCAGCAGTTACTTGGGCGCTACTGCCTACGAGCAGTACTTC.

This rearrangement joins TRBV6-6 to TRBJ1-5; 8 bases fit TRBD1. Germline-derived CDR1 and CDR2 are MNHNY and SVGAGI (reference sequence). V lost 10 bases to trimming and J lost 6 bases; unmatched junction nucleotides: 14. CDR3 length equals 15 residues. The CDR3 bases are TGTGCCACCGTAGAATGGACAGGGCTTGGTCAGCCCCAGCATTTT. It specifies CATVEWTGLGQPQHF.

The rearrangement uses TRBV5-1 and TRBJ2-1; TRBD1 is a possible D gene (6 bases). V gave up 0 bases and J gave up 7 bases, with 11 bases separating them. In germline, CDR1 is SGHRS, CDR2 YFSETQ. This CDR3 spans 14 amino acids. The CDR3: CASSLDLRGNEQFF. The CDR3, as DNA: TGCGCCAGCAGCTTGGATCTTAGGGGGAATGAGCAGTTCTTC.